By proportion, the clone carrying this T cell receptor (beta chain) is large. Its specificity is not known. Sample treatment: approximately 10-day PBMC culture with coronavirus spike peptide pools or control peptides (ViraFEST assay). The culture of two million PBMCs per well included 10 IU/ml IL-2 and about 9.8 ug/ml peptide pools. The sample originates from a study of vaccination and CD4 T cells after COVID-19. Germline V lookup: CDR1 SGHTA, CDR2 FQGNSA. Trimming stripped 5 bases from V and 0 bases from J, with 12 bases between. CDR3 length: 15 residues. Sequencing of DNA taken from cultured CD4+ T cells relied on the Oncomine TCR Beta short-read assay. TCRdb redid the calling of the PCR reads with MiXCR, one entry per CDR3 protein. The sample yields some 14,000 distinct CDR3 sequences, about 69% seen once.

The sequence derives from a human donor who had recovered from COVID-19. Sequencing was done on a sample of CD4+ T cells from blood, cultured in vitro. The rearrangement uses TRBV7-2 and TRBJ2-3; unclear D gene. CDR3 sequence reads: CASSPQYLSTDTQYF. The CDR3 DNA reads as TGTGCCAGCAGCCCTCAGTACCTTAGCACAGATACGCAGTATTTT.